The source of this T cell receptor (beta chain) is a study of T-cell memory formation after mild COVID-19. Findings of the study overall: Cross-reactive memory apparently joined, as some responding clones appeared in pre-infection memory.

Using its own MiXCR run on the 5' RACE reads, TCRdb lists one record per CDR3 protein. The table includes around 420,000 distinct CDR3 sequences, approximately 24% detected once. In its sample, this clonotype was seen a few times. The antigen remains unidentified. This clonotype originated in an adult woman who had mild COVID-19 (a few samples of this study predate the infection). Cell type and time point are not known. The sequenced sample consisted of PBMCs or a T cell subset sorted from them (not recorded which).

The CDR3 protein is CASSVRREGHNEQFF. The CDR3 DNA reads TGTGCCAGCAGTGTTAGACGGGAGGGTCACAATGAGCAGTTCTTC. The rearrangement joins TRBV12-3 or TRBV12-4 to TRBJ2-1; 8 bases are a match to TRBD2. Trimming cost V 5 bases and J 5 bases; bases outside gene matches: 8. The CDR3 loop spans 15 amino acids.